Below are 9 T cell receptor beta chains sequenced from a single sample in a study of metastatic and nonmetastatic thyroid tumors. TCRdb called clones again from the PCR reads with MiXCR. The sample carries about 92,000 clones, around 14% recorded once. Not a single patient had been given any form of treatment at any point before undergoing thyroid surgery. The material sequenced was blood. The receptors stem from a female donor with papillary thyroid cancer or a benign thyroid nodule (not recorded which). Some clones in this sample may be carry-over from other donors' samples.

This clone was seen ten or more times. Other DNA sequences in this specimen translate into the identical CDR3. The genes are TRBV20-1 and TRBJ2-5; D call uncertain. V was shortened by 6 bases and J by 5 bases, with 10 bases between the two germline ends. The CDR3 covers 11 residues. The germline CDR1 and CDR2 sequences are DFQATT and SNEGSKA (reference sequence). The CDR3 region is CSAFREETQYF. The CDR3 nucleotides are TGCAGTGCCTTCCGCGAGGAGACCCAGTACTTC.

This clone was detected ten times or more. V gene TRBV28 combines with J gene TRBJ1-1; D is undetermined. Germline CDR1 MDHEN, CDR2 SYDVKM. V lost 11 bases to trimming and J lost 1 base, with 8 bases between them. CDR3 length: 11 residues. The CDR3 is CAVQSNTEAFF. In nucleotides, the CDR3 is TGTGCCGTACAGTCGAACACTGAAGCTTTCTTT.

This clone was picked up many times. V usage is TRBV4-1 and J usage is TRBJ2-1, with a weak D call TRBD2 (5 bases). The CDR3 runs 12 residues. Germline CDR1 MGHRA, CDR2 YSYEKL. V shed 5 bases and J shed 9 bases, with 11 bases lying between them. The CDR3 sequence is CASSSNRGEQFF. CDR3 DNA sequence: TGCGCCAGCAGCTCCAACCGGGGTGAGCAGTTCTTC.

With respect to this clone: This may come from a read error, since a much larger clone is one base off. The chain joins TRBV2 to TRBJ2-3; no clear D gene. Germline lookup yields CDR1 SNHLY and CDR2 FYNNEI. V lost 7 bases, J lost 6 bases, and 11 bases lay in between. The CDR3 is made up of 12 amino acids. CDR3 nucleotide sequence: TGTGCCAGCACCTCGGCGGTTGATACGCAGTATTTT. Residues: CASTSAVDTQYF.

The table lists this clone with many counts. This rearrangement joins TRBV9 to TRBJ2-1, with 10 bases that match TRBD1. J was trimmed by 5 bases and V by 4 bases; bases with no gene match: 6. The CDR3 contains 15 residues. Germline V gene lookup returns CDR1 SGDLS and CDR2 YYNGEE. This chain's CDR3 is CASSSTGTGDNEQFF. The CDR3 coding sequence is TGTGCCAGCAGCTCAACCGGGACAGGGGACAATGAGCAGTTCTTC.

This clone was recorded many times. This sample includes further DNA sequences coding for the same CDR3. The chain carries TRBV20-1 and TRBJ1-1; TRBD1 matches at 9 bases. This CDR3 contains 14 residues. CDR1 and CDR2 (germline): DFQATT, SNEGSKA (reference sequence). The ends lost 6 bases at V and 4 bases at J; junction bases unmatched: 9. The CDR3 loop reads CSATGTGSGTEAFF. The CDR3 DNA reads as TGCAGTGCCACCGGGACAGGGTCGGGCACTGAAGCTTTCTTT.

With respect to this clone: A read error may explain this, as a much larger clone is one base away. The gene calls are TRBV20-1 and TRBJ2-4; D is unclear. The germline V and J ends were trimmed by 3 bases and 0 bases, with 9 bases remaining between them. From germline, CDR1 is DFQATT and CDR2 SNEGSKA (reference sequence). CDR3 length: 14 amino acids. The CDR3 here is CSARGTVAKNIQYF. The CDR3 nucleotides read TGCAGTGCTAGGGGCACGGTAGCCAAAAACATTCAGTACTTC.

This clone was counted at least ten times. The chain couples TRBV7-2 to TRBJ1-3, with no clear D. Germline CDR1 and CDR2: SGHTA and FQGNSA. V lost 5 bases, J lost 4 bases, and 12 bases lay in between. This CDR3 is 14 amino acids long. CDR3 nucleotide sequence: TGTGCCAGCAGCCTTCTCGACGGGGGAAACACCATATATTTT. Residues: CASSLLDGGNTIYF. Looking up the rest from reference TRBV7-2 and TRBJ1-3 gives the full variable domain: GAGVSQSPSNKVTEKGKDVELRCDPISGHTALYWYRQSLGQGLEFLIYFQGNSAPDKSGLPSDRFSAERTGGSVSTLTIQRTQQEDSAVYLCASSLLDGGNTIYFGEGSWLTVV.

This clone was detected many times. The rearrangement uses TRBV19 and TRBJ1-2; TRBD1 matches 7 bases. Germline CDR1 and CDR2: LNHDA and SQIVND (reference sequence). The CDR3 extends over 14 amino acids. With 6 bases clipped from V and 4 bases from J, the junction kept 8 bases outside the gene matches. The CDR3 sequence is CASSISGQSYGYTF. In DNA form, the CDR3 reads TGTGCCAGTAGCATTTCGGGACAGAGCTATGGCTACACCTTC.